Here is one TCR beta chain with its context. Germline lookup yields CDR1 SEHNR and CDR2 FQNEAQ (reference sequence). Trimming removed 1 base at V and 2 bases at J, with 11 bases between. The CDR3 length is 15 residues. The data stem from a study of blood T cells in healthy people across ages. Primers used in a second PCR of about 6 to 11 cycles were a sample-barcoded 5' primer and a J-beta primer mix. From the 5' RACE reads, TCRdb called clonotypes with MiXCR, one entry per CDR3 protein. The data contain some 700,000 distinct CDR3 sequences, over 20% of them singletons. The sequenced sample consisted of blood. The chain couples TRBV7-9 to TRBJ2-5; the D gene could be TRBD1 or TRBD2 (5 bases each). The receptor's source is a man aged 65 to 79 in good health. Here the CDR3 reads CASSLVSGSQETQYF. The CDR3 nucleotides are TGTGCCAGCAGCTTAGTGTCAGGGAGTCAAGAGACCCAGTACTTC.